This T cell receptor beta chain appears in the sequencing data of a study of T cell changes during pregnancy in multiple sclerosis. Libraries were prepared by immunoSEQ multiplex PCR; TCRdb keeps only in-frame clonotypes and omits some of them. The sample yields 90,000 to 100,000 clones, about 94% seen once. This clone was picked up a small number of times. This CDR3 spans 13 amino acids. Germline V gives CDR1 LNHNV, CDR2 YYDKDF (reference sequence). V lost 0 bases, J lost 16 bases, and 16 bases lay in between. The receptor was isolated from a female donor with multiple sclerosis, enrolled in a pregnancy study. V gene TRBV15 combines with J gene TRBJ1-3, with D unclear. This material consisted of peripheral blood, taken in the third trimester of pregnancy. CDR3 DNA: TGTGCCACCAGCAGAGATCACGGTGGAGCCCAGTATTTT. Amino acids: CATSRDHGGAQYF. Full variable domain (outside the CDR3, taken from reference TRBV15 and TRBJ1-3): DAMVIQNPRYQVTQFGKPVTLSCSQTLNHNVMYWYQQKSSQAPKLLFHYYDKDFNNEADTPDNFQSRRPNTSFCFLDIRSPGLGDTAMYLCATSRDHGGAQYFGEGSWLTVV.